This passage covers 3 T cell receptor beta chains from one sample sequenced in a study of CD8 T cells in Susac syndrome. RNA, at roughly 0.5 to 1 ug, was reverse transcribed with random hexamers. TCRdb reprocessed the immunoSEQ multiplex PCR reads via MiXCR and lists one record per CDR3 protein. The data hold approximately 150,000 distinct CDR3 sequences, with approximately 94% observed a single time. Sample: CD4+ T cells from PBMCs. The receptors were sampled from a human donor with multiple sclerosis.

V gene TRBV20-1 combines with J gene TRBJ1-5; maybe TRBD1 (5 bases). This CDR3 spans 15 amino acids. V lost 2 bases and J 0 bases, leaving 11 bases between the germline ends. Germline CDR1 is DFQATT and CDR2 is SNEGSKA (reference sequence). Written as DNA, the CDR3 is TGCAGTGCTAGAAAGGGGACTCATAGCAATCAGCCCCAGCATTTT. Its protein product is CSARKGTHSNQPQHF.

The V and J genes are TRBV12-3 or TRBV12-4 and TRBJ2-5; 8 bases fit TRBD1. Trimming removed 2 bases from V and 4 bases from J; junction bases left unmatched: 3. CDR3 length: 14 residues. The CDR3 DNA is TGTGCCAGCAGTTTAAGACAGGGGCCAGAGACCCAGTACTTC. This translates into CASSLRQGPETQYF.

The chain has TRBV18 and TRBJ2-4; no reliable D call. The CDR3 has 13 amino acids. The V end lost 2 bases, the J end lost 8 bases, and 10 bases lay between the germline ends. CDR1 and CDR2 from the germline V gene are KGHSH and LQKENI. CDR3 DNA: TGTGCCAGCTCACCAGCCACTGGGGACATTCAGTACTTC. It translates to CASSPATGDIQYF. The variable domain in full, completed from reference TRBV18 and TRBJ2-4, reads NAGVMQNPRHLVRRRGQEARLRCSPMKGHSHVYWYRQLPEEGLKFMVYLQKENIIDESGMPKERFSAEFPKEGPSILRIQQVVRGDSAAYFCASSPATGDIQYFGAGTRLSVL.